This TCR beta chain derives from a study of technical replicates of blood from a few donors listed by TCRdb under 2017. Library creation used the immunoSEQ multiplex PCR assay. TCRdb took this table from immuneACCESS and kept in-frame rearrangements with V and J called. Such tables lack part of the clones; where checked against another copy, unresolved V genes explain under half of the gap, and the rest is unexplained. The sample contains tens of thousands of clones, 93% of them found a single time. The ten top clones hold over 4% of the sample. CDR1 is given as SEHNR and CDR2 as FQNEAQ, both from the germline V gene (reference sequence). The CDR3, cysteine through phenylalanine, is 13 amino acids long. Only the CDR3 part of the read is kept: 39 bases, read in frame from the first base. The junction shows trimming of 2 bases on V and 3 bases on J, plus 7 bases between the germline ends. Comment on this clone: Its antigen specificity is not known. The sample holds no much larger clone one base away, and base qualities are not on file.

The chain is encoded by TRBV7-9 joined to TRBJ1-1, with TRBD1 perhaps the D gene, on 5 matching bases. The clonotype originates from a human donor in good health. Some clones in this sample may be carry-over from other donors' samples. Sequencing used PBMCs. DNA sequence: TGTGCCAGCAGCTTATTCAGGGACACTGAAGCTTTCTTT. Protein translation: CASSLFRDTEAFF.